This TCR beta chain is from a study of T cell responses to AZD1222 COVID-19 vaccine. The CDR3 is 16 residues long. V lost 6 bases, J lost 4 bases, and 12 bases stayed unmatched. Germline CDR1 reads MNHEY; CDR2 reads SVGEGT. TCRdb's table, derived via immunoSEQ multiplex PCR, lists solely in-frame clones and lacks some. The profile shows 50,000 to 55,000 clones, 65% to 85% of them singletons. Sequenced material: peripheral blood, taken on day 0 of AZD1222 vaccination. The chain has TRBV6-2 or TRBV6-3 and TRBJ2-3, with 8 positions matching TRBD2. The TCR comes from an adult in good health. In DNA, the CDR3 is TGTGCCAGCAGCTCGTTAGCGGGACTAAAGGCAGATACGCAGTATTTT. Amino acid sequence: CASSSLAGLKADTQYF.